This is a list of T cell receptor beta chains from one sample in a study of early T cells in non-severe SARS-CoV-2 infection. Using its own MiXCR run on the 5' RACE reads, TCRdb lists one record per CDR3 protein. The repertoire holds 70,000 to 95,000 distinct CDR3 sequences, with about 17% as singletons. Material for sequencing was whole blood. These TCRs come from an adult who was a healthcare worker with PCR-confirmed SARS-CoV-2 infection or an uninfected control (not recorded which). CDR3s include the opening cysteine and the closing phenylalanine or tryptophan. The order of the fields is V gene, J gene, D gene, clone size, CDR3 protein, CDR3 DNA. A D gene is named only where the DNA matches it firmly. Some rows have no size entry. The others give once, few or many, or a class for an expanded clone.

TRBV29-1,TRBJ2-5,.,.,CSVDMSETQYF,TGCAGCGTTGACATGTCGGAGACCCAGTACTTC
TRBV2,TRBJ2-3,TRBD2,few,CASGGSGGSTDTQYF,TGTGCCAGTGGGGGTAGCGGGGGTAGCACAGATACGCAGTATTTT
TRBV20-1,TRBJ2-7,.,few,CSVTAHPSSYEQYF,TGCAGTGTTACAGCTCATCCGAGCTCCTACGAGCAGTACTTC
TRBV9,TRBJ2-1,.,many,CASSAPDRYNEQFF,TGTGCCAGCAGCGCCCCGGACCGCTACAATGAGCAGTTCTTC
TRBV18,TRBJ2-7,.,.,CASSPGKARYEQYF,TGTGCCAGCTCACCTGGGAAGGCAAGGTACGAGCAGTACTTC
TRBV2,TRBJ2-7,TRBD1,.,CASRSSTGANSEQYF,TGTGCCAGCAGGTCCTCGACAGGGGCTAACTCCGAGCAGTACTTC
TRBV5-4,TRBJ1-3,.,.,CASSSPLRDTIYF,TGTGCCAGCAGCTCCCCTCTGCGGGACACCATATATTTT
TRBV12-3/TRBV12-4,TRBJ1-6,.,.,CASSLGVGNSPLHF,TGTGCCAGCAGTTTAGGGGTTGGCAATTCACCCCTCCACTTT
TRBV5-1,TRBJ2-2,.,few,CASSPEGATGELFF,TGCGCCAGCAGTCCTGAGGGAGCCACCGGGGAGCTGTTTTTT
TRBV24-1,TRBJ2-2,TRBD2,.,CATSDPGLALGGELFF,TGTGCCACCAGTGACCCCGGACTAGCGTTGGGCGGGGAGCTGTTTTTT
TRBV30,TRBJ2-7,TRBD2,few,CAWSVRWASGRYEQYF,TGTGCCTGGAGTGTAAGGTGGGCTAGCGGGAGGTACGAGCAGTACTTC
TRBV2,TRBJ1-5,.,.,CASTLRGTPWPQHF,TGTGCCAGCACTCTCAGAGGCACCCCGTGGCCCCAGCATTTT
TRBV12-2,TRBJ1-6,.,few,CASPKGGSSYNSPLHF,TGTGCAAGTCCCAAGGGGGGAAGCTCCTATAATTCACCCCTCCACTTT
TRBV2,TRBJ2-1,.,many,CASRNTGGEQFF,TGTGCCAGCAGGAACACGGGCGGTGAGCAGTTCTTC
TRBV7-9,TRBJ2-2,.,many,CASSLALAGELFF,TGTGCCAGCAGCTTAGCACTAGCCGGGGAGCTGTTTTTT
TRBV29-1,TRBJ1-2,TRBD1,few,CSVWTGAGYTF,TGCAGCGTGTGGACAGGGGCTGGCTACACCTTC
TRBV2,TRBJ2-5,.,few,CASTPARGGAVQETQYF,TGTGCCAGCACCCCAGCTAGGGGTGGCGCCGTCCAAGAGACCCAGTACTTC
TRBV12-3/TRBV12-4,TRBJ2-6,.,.,CASKRSGANVLTF,TGTGCCAGCAAGCGCTCTGGGGCCAACGTCCTGACTTTC
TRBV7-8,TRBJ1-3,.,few,CASSSPWTFGNTIYF,TGTGCCAGCAGCTCCCCGTGGACCTTTGGAAACACCATATATTTT
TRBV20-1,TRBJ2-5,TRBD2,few,CSARPLTSGETQYF,TGCAGTGCTAGACCCCTGACTAGCGGAGAGACCCAGTACTTC
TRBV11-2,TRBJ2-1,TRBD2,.,CASSIIAERGARNEQFF,TGTGCCAGCAGCATAATCGCCGAGCGGGGGGCGAGAAATGAGCAGTTCTTC
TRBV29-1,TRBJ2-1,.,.,CSVAELNEQFF,TGCAGCGTCGCGGAGTTGAATGAGCAGTTCTTC
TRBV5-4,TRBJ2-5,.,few,CASSLEGVETQYF,TGTGCCAGCAGCTTGGAGGGGGTGGAGACCCAGTACTTC
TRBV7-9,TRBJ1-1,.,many,CASRTVNTEAFF,TGTGCCAGCAGAACAGTGAACACTGAAGCTTTCTTT
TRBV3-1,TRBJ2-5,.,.,CASSSRGGRETQYF,TGTGCCAGCAGCTCCCGTGGGGGGAGGGAGACCCAGTACTTC
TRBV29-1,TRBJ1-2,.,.,CSVGGPANYGYTF,TGCAGCGTGGGCGGACCCGCTAACTATGGCTACACCTTC
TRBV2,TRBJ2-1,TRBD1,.,CASNPSRQGRGNEQFF,TGTGCCAGCAACCCCAGCCGACAGGGAAGGGGCAATGAGCAGTTCTTC
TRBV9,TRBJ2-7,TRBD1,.,CASSSTGTGVDEQYF,TGTGCCAGCAGCTCTACCGGGACAGGGGTCGACGAGCAGTACTTC
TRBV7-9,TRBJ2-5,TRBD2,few,CASSQGTSGSGTQYF,TGTGCCAGCAGCCAAGGGACTAGCGGGAGTGGGACCCAGTACTTC
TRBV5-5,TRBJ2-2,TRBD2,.,CASSLEGRLAGAAGELFF,TGTGCCAGCAGCTTGGAGGGGCGACTAGCGGGAGCGGCCGGGGAGCTGTTTTTT
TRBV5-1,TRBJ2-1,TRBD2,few,CASSFLAGGRSYNEQFF,TGCGCCAGCAGCTTTCTAGCGGGAGGCCGCTCCTACAATGAGCAGTTCTTC
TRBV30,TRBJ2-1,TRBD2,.,CACRGRANTVEQFF,TGTGCCTGTCGTGGGAGGGCCAATACGGTTGAGCAGTTCTTC
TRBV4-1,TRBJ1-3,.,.,CASSLGIVQGASGNTIYF,TGCGCCAGCAGCCTTGGGATCGTACAGGGAGCCTCTGGAAACACCATATATTTT
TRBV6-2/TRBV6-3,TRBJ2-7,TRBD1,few,CASSYQGQSSYEQYF,TGTGCCAGCAGTTACCAGGGACAGTCCTCCTACGAGCAGTACTTC
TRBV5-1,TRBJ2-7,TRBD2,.,CASSLLAGAPGEQYF,TGCGCCAGCAGCTTATTAGCGGGGGCCCCTGGCGAGCAGTACTTC
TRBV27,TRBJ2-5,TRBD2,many,CASSLSGDSGRGAQYF,TGTGCCAGCAGTTTATCGGGAGACAGCGGGAGGGGCGCCCAGTACTTC
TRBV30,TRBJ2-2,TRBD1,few,CAWRWTGVRGELFF,TGTGCCTGGAGGTGGACAGGGGTTCGAGGGGAGCTGTTTTTT
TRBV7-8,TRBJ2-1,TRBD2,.,CASSFHGERGILEQFF,TGTGCCAGCAGCTTTCACGGCGAGCGGGGGATTCTTGAGCAGTTCTTC
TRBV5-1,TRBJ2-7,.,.,CASSVGGDGEQYF,TGCGCCAGCAGCGTCGGAGGGGACGGCGAGCAGTACTTC
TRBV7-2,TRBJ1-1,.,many,CASSYGQYDTEAFF,TGTGCCAGCAGCTACGGACAGTACGACACTGAAGCTTTCTTT
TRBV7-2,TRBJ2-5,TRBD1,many,CASSTGQAAQYF,TGTGCCAGCAGCACCGGACAGGCGGCCCAGTACTTC
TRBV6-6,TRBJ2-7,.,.,CASMYPSSYEQYF,TGTGCCAGCATGTACCCTAGCTCCTACGAGCAGTACTTC
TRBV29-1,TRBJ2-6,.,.,CSVRVSGVNVLTF,TGCAGCGTCAGGGTCTCTGGGGTCAACGTCCTGACTTTC
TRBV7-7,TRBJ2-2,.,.,CASSSRGPNTGELFF,TGTGCTAGCAGCTCTCGCGGACCCAACACCGGGGAGCTGTTTTTT
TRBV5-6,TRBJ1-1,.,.,CASSLTPGRTEAFF,TGTGCCAGCAGCTTGACCCCTGGTCGCACTGAAGCTTTCTTT